Below are 6 T cell receptor beta chains sequenced from a single sample in a study of pediatric ulcerative colitis (dated by TCRdb to between 2018 and 2020). The method behind the library was the immunoSEQ multiplex PCR assay. TCRdb holds this immuneACCESS table with in-frame rearrangements only. Some clones are missing; in checked studies, unresolved V genes explain under half, and the rest has no known cause. The sample table shows about 64,000 clones, and about 86% are seen once. The ten most abundant clones make up roughly 3.8% of the sample. The sample consisted of blood. Receptors were obtained from a boy aged 10-17 years with severe ulcerative colitis.

This chain connects TRBV7-9 to TRBJ1-1, with TRBD1 as a possible D gene (6 bases). The CDR3 has 12 residues. Deletions cut 5 bases from V and 8 bases from J, with 12 bases between. Germline values: CDR1 SEHNR, CDR2 FQNEAQ (reference sequence). Here the CDR3 reads CASSLDRIEAFF. CDR3 nucleotides: TGTGCCAGCAGCCTTGACAGGATAGAAGCTTTCTTT. Variable domain in full (rest from reference TRBV7-9 and TRBJ1-1): DTGVSQNPRHKITKRGQNVTFRCDPISEHNRLYWYRQTLGQGPEFLTYFQNEAQLEKSRLLSDRFSAERPKGSFSTLEIQRTEQGDSAMYLCASSLDRIEAFFGQGTRLTVV.

This clone was detected only a few times. The chain recombines TRBV20-1 with TRBJ1-1, with no clear D. The V gene lost 2 bases and the J gene lost 4 bases, with 5 bases spanning the gap. Germline-derived CDR1 and CDR2 are DFQATT and SNEGSKA (reference sequence). This CDR3 spans 11 amino acids. The CDR3 DNA reads as TGCAGTGCTAGACGACTCACTGAAGCTTTCTTT. It is translated as CSARRLTEAFF.

The V gene is TRBV27, the J gene TRBJ2-2; tentative D call: TRBD1 (5 bases). The CDR3 runs to 16 residues. Germline V lookup: CDR1 MNHEY, CDR2 SMNVEV (reference sequence). The V gene lost 0 bases and the J gene lost 7 bases, with 15 bases spanning the gap. The CDR3 DNA follows: TGTGCCAGCAGTTTATCCAGGGAAACAACAAACGGGGAGCTGTTTTTT. Translation gives CASSLSRETTNGELFF.

This chain joins TRBV15 and TRBJ2-5; 10 nucleotides align to TRBD2. The CDR3 is 16 amino acids. In germline, CDR1 is LNHNV, CDR2 YYDKDF (reference sequence). V shed 0 bases and J 4 bases; nucleotides not matched to a gene: 5. The CDR3 loop reads CATSRDDSGRPETQYF. The CDR3 nucleotides are TGTGCCACCAGCAGAGACGATAGCGGGAGGCCAGAGACCCAGTACTTC.

The V and J genes are TRBV6-5 and TRBJ2-7; D is possibly TRBD2 (5 bases). Trimming took 5 bases from V and 1 from J, leaving 12 bases between them. The CDR3 spans 14 residues. Per the germline V gene, CDR1 is MNHEY and CDR2 is SVGAGI. Written as DNA, the CDR3 is TGTGCCAGCAGTACGAGAACGGGGTCCTACGAGCAGTACTTC. It is translated as CASSTRTGSYEQYF.

The chain is built from TRBV6-5 and TRBJ2-7, with D maybe TRBD2 (7 bases). Germline loops: CDR1 MNHEY, CDR2 SVGAGI. The V gene lost 4 bases and the J gene lost 0 bases, with 16 bases spanning the gap. CDR3 length: 16 residues. Here the CDR3 reads CASSFRGGGSSYEQYF. The CDR3 DNA reads TGTGCCAGCAGTTTTAGGGGGGGAGGATCCTCCTACGAGCAGTACTTC.